The entry below gives a single T cell receptor (beta chain) sequence along with its context. This CDR3 contains 12 residues. CDR1 is MDHEN and CDR2 is SYDVKM in the germline V gene. V was cut by 6 bases and J by 9 bases, with 12 bases left in between. This table comes from immunoSEQ multiplex PCR, and its TCRdb copy is limited to in-frame clones, with some not included. Of 140,000 to 150,000 clones in the sample, about 95% were seen once. These data originate in a study of cytomegalovirus exposure and HLA in healthy donors. The sequence was obtained from a man between 18 and 29 years old in good health and CMV-seropositive. This chain connects TRBV28 to TRBJ2-1; D gene ambiguous. Source material: PBMCs. The CDR3 region has the DNA TGTGCCAGCAGATATAGCCTGGGTGAGCAGTTCTTC. This sequence encodes CASRYSLGEQFF. Full variable domain (missing parts from reference TRBV28 and TRBJ2-1): DVKVTQSSRYLVKRTGEKVFLECVQDMDHENMFWYRQDPGLGLRLIYFSYDVKMKEKGDIPEGYSVSREKKERFSLILESASTNQTSMYLCASRYSLGEQFFGPGTRLTVL.